This T cell receptor (beta chain) originates from a study of blood T cell repertoires in COVID-19. For the study at large: From T cells, B-cell-depleted T cells, or PBMCs came the material, which was cDNA or gDNA.

Source study methods: Researchers report that nucleated cell counts were estimated from reference gene primer amplification. The assay was immunoSEQ multiplex PCR, and TCRdb's table has in-frame clones only and misses some. Clone size and the V and J calls come from that table; the DNA yielded D and trimming. The sample carries about 230,000 clones, around 92% recorded once. The CDR3 spans 16 residues. V lost 5 bases, J lost 0 bases, and 14 bases lay in between. Germline V gives CDR1 SGHAT, CDR2 FQNNGV. All enrollees were roughly 18 to 95 years old and from fewer than 30 US areas. The TCR originated in a young woman with acute COVID-19. Sequencing used PBMCs or T cells enriched from blood (not recorded which). The chain couples TRBV11-2 to TRBJ1-3; D unclear. CDR3: CASSQTRGNSGNTIYF. Written as DNA, the CDR3 is TGTGCCAGCAGCCAGACCCGAGGAAACTCTGGAAACACCATATATTTT. Full variable domain (outside the CDR3, taken from reference TRBV11-2 and TRBJ1-3): EAGVAQSPRYKIIEKRQSVAFWCNPISGHATLYWYQQILGQGPKLLIQFQNNGVVDDSQLPKDRFSAERLKGVDSTLKIQPAKLEDSAVYLCASSQTRGNSGNTIYFGEGSWLTVV.